This T cell receptor beta chain is drawn from a study of cytomegalovirus exposure and HLA in healthy donors. PCR involved 60 Vbeta and 13 Jbeta primers. The assay was immunoSEQ multiplex PCR, and TCRdb's table has in-frame clones only and misses some. The table includes 80,000 to 95,000 clones, over 55% detected once. The germline CDR1 and CDR2 sequences are SGHRS and YFSETQ. V shed 3 bases, J shed 7 bases, and the junction held 9 bases outside the gene matches. CDR3 size: 16 residues. The chain combines TRBV5-1 with TRBJ2-1; 11 nucleotides align to TRBD2. Sequencing was done on a sample of PBMCs. The receptor's source is a woman in her late teens or twenties in good health and CMV-seropositive. CDR3 nucleotide sequence: TGCGCCAGCAGCTCTCTTAGCGGGAGGGTCGGTAATGAGCAGTTCTTC. Encoded protein: CASSSLSGRVGNEQFF. The full variable domain, in which reference TRBV5-1 and TRBJ2-1 provide the parts outside the CDR3, is KAGVTQTPRYLIKTRGQQVTLSCSPISGHRSVSWYQQTPGQGLQFLFEYFSETQRNKGNFPGRFSGRQFSNSRSEMNVSTLELGDSALYLCASSSLSGRVGNEQFFGPGTRLTVL.